This TCR beta chain was found in a study of cytomegalovirus exposure and HLA in healthy donors. Overall study context: An analysis done earlier identified fewer than 140 million unique TCR beta sequences from about 179 million T cells.

The PCR employed 60 Vbeta primers together with 13 Jbeta primers. Clones were sequenced by immunoSEQ multiplex PCR, and TCRdb holds only the in-frame ones, with some missing. The data hold 100,000 or so clones, with about 83% observed a single time. The CDR3 has 13 residues. Germline CDR1 is ENHRY and CDR2 is SYGVKD. V gave up 0 bases and J gave up 7 bases, with 7 bases separating them. Study-level results: Association with HLA alleles at 0.05 false discovery rate was found for 17,000 or so TCR beta sequences in a later analysis. Excluded were some V segments that proved indistinguishable, including TRBV6-2 and TRBV6-3.

Regarding this clone: Its antigen remains unknown.

The TCR sequence derives from a man between 18 and 35 years old in good health and CMV-seronegative. The chain couples TRBV10-3 to TRBJ1-5; D remains ambiguous. Specimen: PBMCs. The chain's CDR3 is CAISESTRQPQHF. CDR3 sequence (DNA): TGTGCCATCAGTGAGTCGACTCGACAGCCCCAGCATTTT.